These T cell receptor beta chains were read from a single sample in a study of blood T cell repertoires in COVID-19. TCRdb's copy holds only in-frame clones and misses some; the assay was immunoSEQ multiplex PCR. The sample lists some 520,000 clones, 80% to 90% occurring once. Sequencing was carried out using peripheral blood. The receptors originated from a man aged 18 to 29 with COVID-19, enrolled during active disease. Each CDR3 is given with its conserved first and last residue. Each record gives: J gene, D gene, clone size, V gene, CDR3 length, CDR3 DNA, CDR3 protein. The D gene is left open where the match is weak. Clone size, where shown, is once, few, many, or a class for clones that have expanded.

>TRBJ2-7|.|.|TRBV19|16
TGTGCCAGTAGTATTCGACTAGGAGACACGTCCTACGAGCAGTACTTC
CASSIRLGDTSYEQYF
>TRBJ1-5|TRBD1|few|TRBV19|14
TGTGCCAGTAGTGCCACAGGGGGCAATCAGCCCCAGCATTTT
CASSATGGNQPQHF
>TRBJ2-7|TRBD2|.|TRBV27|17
TGTGCCAGCAGTCCTCCAGAGGGGCTAGCGGGAGTCTACGAGCAGTACTTC
CASSPPEGLAGVYEQYF
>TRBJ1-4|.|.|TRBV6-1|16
TGTGCCAGCAGTGAGGGGCAGGTCCCCGGTAATGAAAAACTGTTTTTT
CASSEGQVPGNEKLFF
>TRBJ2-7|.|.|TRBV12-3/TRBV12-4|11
TGTGCCAGCAGTTCCCACTACGAGCAGTACTTC
CASSSHYEQYF
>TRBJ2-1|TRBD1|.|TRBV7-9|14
TGTGCCAGCAGCTTTTGGGACAGGGGAGCTGAGCAGTTCTTC
CASSFWDRGAEQFF
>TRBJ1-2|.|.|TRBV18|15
TGTGCCAGCTCAGCTTCTCCGGGGGTTAACTATGGCTACACCTTC
CASSASPGVNYGYTF
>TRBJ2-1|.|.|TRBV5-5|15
TGTGCCAGCAGCTTGTCGGGTGGGTTCGACAATGAGCAGTTCTTC
CASSLSGGFDNEQFF
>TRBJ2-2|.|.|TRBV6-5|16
TGTGCCAGCAGTTACTCTAGAGGCAGGGTGTCCGGGGAGCTGTTTTTT
CASSYSRGRVSGELFF
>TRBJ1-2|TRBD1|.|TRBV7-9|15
TGTGCCAGCAGCTCCCGACAGGGCCCTAACTATGGCTACACCTTC
CASSSRQGPNYGYTF
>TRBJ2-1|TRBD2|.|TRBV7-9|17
TGTGCCAGCAGCTGGTACAGACTAGCGAGCTCCTACAATGAGCAGTTCTTC
CASSWYRLASSYNEQFF
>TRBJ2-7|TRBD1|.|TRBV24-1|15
TGTGCCACCAGTGATTCCGCAGGGGGAGAATACGAGCAGTACTTC
CATSDSAGGEYEQYF
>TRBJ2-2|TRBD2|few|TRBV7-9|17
TGTGCCAGCAGCTTAAGCCTAGCGGGGGACCACACCGGGGAGCTGTTTTTT
CASSLSLAGDHTGELFF
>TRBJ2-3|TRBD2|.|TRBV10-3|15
TGTGCCATCAGTGAAAGACTAGCCCCCACAGATACGCAGTATTTT
CAISERLAPTDTQYF
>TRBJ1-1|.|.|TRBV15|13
TGTGCCACCAGCACGATGGGGCGGCTTGAAGCTTTCTTT
CATSTMGRLEAFF
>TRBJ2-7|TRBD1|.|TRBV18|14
TGTGCCAGCTCACCCCGGGACAGGGGCGACGAGCAGTACTTC
CASSPRDRGDEQYF
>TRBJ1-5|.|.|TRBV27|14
TGTGCCAGCAGTTTTCAGGGGCGCAATCAGCCCCAGCATTTT
CASSFQGRNQPQHF
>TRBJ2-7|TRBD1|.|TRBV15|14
TGTGCCACCAGCAGAGAAACAGGGGGCGGCGAGCAGTACTTC
CATSRETGGGEQYF
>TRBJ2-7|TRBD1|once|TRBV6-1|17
TGTGCCAGCAGTGCCGCCCCTTCCGTGACAGGGGTCTACGAGCAGTACTTC
CASSAAPSVTGVYEQYF
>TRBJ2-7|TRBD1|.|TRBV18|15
TGTGCCAGCTCACCGACCGGGACAGGCATCGACGAGCAGTACTTC
CASSPTGTGIDEQYF
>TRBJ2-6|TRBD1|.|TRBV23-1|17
TGCGCCAGCAGTAACCGGGACAGAAGCTCTGGGGCCAACGTCCTGACTTTC
CASSNRDRSSGANVLTF
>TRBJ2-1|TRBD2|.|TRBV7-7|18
TGTGCCAGCAGCTCCAGGACTAGCGGGGGGGCAGAGTTGGGTGAGCAGTTCTTC
CASSSRTSGGAELGEQFF
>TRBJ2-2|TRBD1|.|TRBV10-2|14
TGCGCCAGCAGCACCGGGACAGGGACCGGGGAGCTGTTTTTT
CASSTGTGTGELFF
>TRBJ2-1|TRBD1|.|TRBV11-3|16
TGTGCCAGCAGCCGAGGAGGGGACAGGGATACCGTCGGGCAGTTCTTC
CASSRGGDRDTVGQFF
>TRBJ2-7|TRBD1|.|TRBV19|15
TGTGCCAGTAGTATCGGACAGGGGGTGTCCTACGAGCAGTACTTC
CASSIGQGVSYEQYF
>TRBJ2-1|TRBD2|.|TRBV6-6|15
TGTGCCAGCAGTTTCTCCAGGACTAGCTACAATGAGCAGTTCTTC
CASSFSRTSYNEQFF
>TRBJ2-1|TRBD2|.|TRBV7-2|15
TGTGCCAGCAGCTTAGTAGCGGGAGGCGGACAGGAGCAGTTCTTC
CASSLVAGGGQEQFF
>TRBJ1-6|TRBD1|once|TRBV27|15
TGTGCCAGCAGTTTAAGGGGGCTCTATAATTCACCCCTCCACTTT
CASSLRGLYNSPLHF
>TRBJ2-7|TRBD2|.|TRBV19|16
TGTGCCAGCGGGACTAGCGGGGAAAAAGGGAGGTACGAGCAGTACTTC
CASGTSGEKGRYEQYF
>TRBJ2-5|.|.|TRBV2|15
TGTGCCAGCAGTGAAATGGCGACAGGTCAAGAGACCCAGTACTTC
CASSEMATGQETQYF
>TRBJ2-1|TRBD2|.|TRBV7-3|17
TGTGCCAGCAGCTTGACTAGCGGGAGCAGCTCCTACAATGAGCAGTTCTTC
CASSLTSGSSSYNEQFF
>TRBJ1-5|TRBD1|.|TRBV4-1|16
TGCGCCAGCAGCCAAGAGGACAGGGGAAGGGATCAGCCCCAGCATTTT
CASSQEDRGRDQPQHF
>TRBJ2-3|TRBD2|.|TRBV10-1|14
TGCGCCAGCAAGGGCGGGAGAGTAGCAGATACGCAGTATTTT
CASKGGRVADTQYF
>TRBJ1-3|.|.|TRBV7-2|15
TGTGCCAGCAGTAACTTCGGGACATTTGGAAACACCATATATTTT
CASSNFGTFGNTIYF
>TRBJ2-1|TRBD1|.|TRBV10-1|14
TGCGCCAGCGCCCAGGGGGTTAATCAGAATGAGCAGTTCTTC
CASAQGVNQNEQFF
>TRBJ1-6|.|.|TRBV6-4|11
TGTGCCAGCAGGACGGGTTCACCCCTCCACTTT
CASRTGSPLHF
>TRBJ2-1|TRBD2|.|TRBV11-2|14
TGTGCCAGCAGCCAAAGCGGGGTCACGAGGTCGCAGTTCTTC
CASSQSGVTRSQFF
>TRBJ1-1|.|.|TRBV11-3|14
TGTGCCAGCAGCTTTACGGGTCTCGGCACTGAAGCTTTCTTT
CASSFTGLGTEAFF
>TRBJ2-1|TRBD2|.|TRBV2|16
TGTGCCAGCAACCCCACTAGCGGGGGCTCCTACAATGAGCAGTTCTTC
CASNPTSGGSYNEQFF
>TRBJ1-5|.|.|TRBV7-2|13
TGTGCCAGCAGCTTTCGTCGGAATCAGCCCCAGCATTTT
CASSFRRNQPQHF
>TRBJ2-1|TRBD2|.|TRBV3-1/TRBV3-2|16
TGTGCCAGCAGCCAAGAGCCTCTGGGGAGGGCTCCTGAGCAGTTCTTC
CASSQEPLGRAPEQFF
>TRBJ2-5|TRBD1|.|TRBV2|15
TGTGCCAGCACGAGTCCAGGACAGGGGAGGGAGACCCAGTACTTC
CASTSPGQGRETQYF
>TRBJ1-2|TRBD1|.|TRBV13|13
TGTGCCAGCAGCGGGACAGGGGGCTATGGCTACACCTTC
CASSGTGGYGYTF
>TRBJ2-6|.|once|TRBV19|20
TGTGCCAGTAGTGACAGGGGACTAAGCTTGTGGTTCTCTGGGGCCAACGTCCTGACTTTC
CASSDRGLSLWFSGANVLTF
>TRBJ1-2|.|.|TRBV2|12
TGTGCCAGCAGGGGGACTGAGTATGGCTACACCTTC
CASRGTEYGYTF
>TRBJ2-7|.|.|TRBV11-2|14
TGTGCCAGCTCAGGGGCACCCTTCATGGGCGAGCAGTACTTC
CASSGAPFMGEQYF
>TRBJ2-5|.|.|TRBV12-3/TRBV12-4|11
TGTGCCAGCTCAAAAAAAGAGACCCAGTACTTC
CASSKKETQYF
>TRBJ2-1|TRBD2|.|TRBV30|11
TGTGGGGCGGGAGGATACAATGAGCAGTTCTTC
CGAGGYNEQFF
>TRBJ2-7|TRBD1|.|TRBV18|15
TGTGCCAGCTCATCAGAACGGACAGGGGGCAACGAGCAGTACTTC
CASSSERTGGNEQYF
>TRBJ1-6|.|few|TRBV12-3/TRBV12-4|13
TGTGCCAGCAAGGCAGAGGATAATTCACCCCTCCACTTT
CASKAEDNSPLHF
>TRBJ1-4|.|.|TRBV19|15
TGTGCCAGTAGACGAGGGGAGGTGGCTAATGAAAAACTGTTTTTT
CASRRGEVANEKLFF
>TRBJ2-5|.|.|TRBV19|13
TGTGCCAGTAGTATCCCCGGAGAAGAGACCCAGTACTTC
CASSIPGEETQYF
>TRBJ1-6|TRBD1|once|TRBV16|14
TGTGCCAGCAGCCAAGGGACAGGGTATTCACCCCTCCACTTT
CASSQGTGYSPLHF
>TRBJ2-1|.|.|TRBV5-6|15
TGTGCCAGCAGCTTGGTAGACAGTAGTAAGGATGAGCAGTTCTTC
CASSLVDSSKDEQFF
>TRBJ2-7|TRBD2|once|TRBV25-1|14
TGTGCCAGCAGTCCGTACGGGGGGACGTACGAGCAGTACTTC
CASSPYGGTYEQYF
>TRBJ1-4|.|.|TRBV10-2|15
TGCGCCAGCAGCGCAGCCGGGACATCTAATGAAAAACTGTTTTTT
CASSAAGTSNEKLFF
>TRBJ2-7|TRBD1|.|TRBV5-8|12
TGTGCCAACAGGGGAGTGCTATACGAGCAGTACTTC
CANRGVLYEQYF
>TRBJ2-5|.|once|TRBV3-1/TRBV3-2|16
TGTGCCAGCAGCCAAGATGCCGCCAGGCCCCAAGAGACCCAGTACTTC
CASSQDAARPQETQYF
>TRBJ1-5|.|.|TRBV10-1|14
TGCGCCAGCAGTGGTTCAGGGGAAAATCAGCCCCAGCATTTT
CASSGSGENQPQHF